Below are 19 T cell receptor beta chains sequenced from a single sample in a study of radiation and T cells in renal cell carcinoma. Using immunoSEQ multiplex PCR, the repertoire was profiled, and TCRdb retains in-frame clones only, with some absent. The table has roughly 150,000 clones, roughly 87% seen once. The time point: blood 2 weeks post-SBRT. The treatment was: 15 Gy SBRT to primary tumor, nephrectomy 4 weeks later. The sample here was blood, taken from a patient whose treatment included radiotherapy and nephrectomy. These receptors all come from a woman in her 50s with renal cell carcinoma.

The CDR3 protein is CASSQDGPDGDDGYTF. CDR3 nucleotides: TGTGCCAGCAGCCAAGATGGTCCGGATGGGGACGATGGCTACACCTTC. The rearrangement joins TRBV4-2 to TRBJ1-2, with D possibly TRBD1 on 5 matching bases. Trimming removed 0 bases at V and 6 bases at J, with 17 bases between. The CDR3 sequence is 16 residues long. Germline V CDR1 and CDR2: LGHNA, YNFKEQ.

The chain carries TRBV6-5 and TRBJ1-5; a weak D match, TRBD1 (6 bases). The CDR3 sequence is 14 residues long. CDR1 and CDR2 from the germline V gene are MNHEY and SVGAGI. The V and J ends lost 6 bases and 4 bases respectively, with 13 bases between them. CDR3 sequence (DNA): TGTGCCAGCAGCTTACAGGGCCCTAATCAGCCCCAGCATTTT. This sequence encodes CASSLQGPNQPQHF.

The rearrangement uses TRBV9 and TRBJ2-1, with D tentatively TRBD2 (5 bases). The CDR3 is 16 residues long. Germline CDR1 SGDLS, CDR2 YYNGEE. V lost 4 bases, J lost 0 bases, and 14 bases lay in between. CDR3 amino acids: CASSLSRTSSYNEQFF. CDR3 nucleotides: TGTGCCAGCAGCCTCAGTCGTACTAGCTCCTACAATGAGCAGTTCTTC.

This chain joins TRBV6-6 and TRBJ1-5, with D unresolved. This CDR3 has 15 residues. From germline, CDR1 is MNHNY and CDR2 SVGAGI (reference sequence). The ends were cut back, 5 bases at V and 7 bases at J, with 18 bases in the middle. The CDR3 is CASSIGEAWGQPQHF. The DNA for the CDR3 is TGTGCCAGCAGTATTGGGGAGGCTTGGGGACAGCCCCAGCATTTT.

CDR3 nucleotides: TGTGCCAGCAGTGAACAGACGACCTACGAGCAGTACTTC. Translated, it gives CASSEQTTYEQYF. J is TRBJ2-7 and V is TRBV2; D gene unclear. The germline CDR1 and CDR2 sequences are SNHLY and FYNNEI. Deletions cut 2 bases from V and 2 bases from J, with 7 bases between. This CDR3 is 13 amino acids long.

This clone has only one observation. V and J are TRBV7-2 and TRBJ1-6; 12 bases are shared with TRBD1. Unmatched junction bases numbered 5, after V lost 0 bases and J lost 11 bases. Germline lookup yields CDR1 SGHTA and CDR2 FQGNSA. The CDR3 runs to 16 residues. For the CDR3, the DNA is TGTGCCAGCAGCTTAGCGGGACAGGGGGCAGCGACACCCCTCCACTTT. This sequence encodes CASSLAGQGAATPLHF. Full variable domain (rest looked up from reference TRBV7-2 and TRBJ1-6): GAGVSQSPSNKVTEKGKDVELRCDPISGHTALYWYRQSLGQGLEFLIYFQGNSAPDKSGLPSDRFSAERTGGSVSTLTIQRTQQEDSAVYLCASSLAGQGAATPLHFGNGTRLTVT.

The gene calls are TRBV29-1 and TRBJ1-1; D ambiguous. V gave up 4 bases and J gave up 3 bases, with 6 bases separating them. The CDR3 spans 11 residues. The germline gives CDR1 SQVTM, CDR2 ANQGSEA. The CDR3 bases are TGCAGCGTTGCAGACGACACTGAAGCTTTCTTT. Encoded protein: CSVADDTEAFF.

This clone was seen only once. The V call is TRBV5-8, the J call TRBJ2-1, with 8 bases aligning to TRBD2. With V trimmed by 4 bases and J by 1 base, 7 bases remained unmatched. Germline assignment: CDR1 SGHTS and CDR2 YDEGEE. The CDR3 consists of 16 residues. As DNA, the CDR3 is TGTGCCAGCAGCCCTGTACGGGGGGGGTCCTACAATGAGCAGTTCTTC. This translates into CASSPVRGGSYNEQFF.

The chain is built from TRBV11-3 and TRBJ1-1, with no clear D. Trimming stripped 5 bases from V and 2 bases from J, with 15 bases between. Germline V gives CDR1 SGHNT, CDR2 YENEEA. This CDR3 has 15 amino acids. DNA for the CDR3: TGTGCCAGCAGCCCAGGCGTAGGTTTCAACACTGAAGCTTTCTTT. Translation gives CASSPGVGFNTEAFF.

This chain connects TRBV7-8 to TRBJ2-3; 9 bases line up with TRBD2. Germline V gene lookup returns CDR1 SGHVS and CDR2 FQNEAQ. CDR3 length: 16 amino acids. V gave up 5 bases and J gave up 2 bases; unmatched junction bases: 8. In nucleotides, the CDR3 is TGTGCCAGCAGCACCCGGGGACTAGCCCTCACAGATACGCAGTATTTT. It encodes CASSTRGLALTDTQYF.

CDR3 protein: CASRGRGANVLTF. The DNA of the CDR3 is TGTGCCAGCCGGGGTCGCGGGGCCAACGTCCTGACTTTC. The J gene is TRBJ2-6, the V gene TRBV2, with D possibly being TRBD2 (5 bases). The ends were cut back, 8 bases at V and 4 bases at J, with 9 bases in the middle. This CDR3 region has 13 residues. Per the germline V gene, CDR1 is SNHLY and CDR2 is FYNNEI.

The chain combines TRBV4-1 with TRBJ2-4; D may be TRBD2 (6 bases). The CDR3 contains 13 residues. The germline V gene has CDR1 MGHRA and CDR2 YSYEKL. Trimming removed 6 bases at V and 9 bases at J, with 15 bases between. The CDR3 region is CASRRDAYGIQYF. CDR3 nucleotide sequence: TGCGCCAGCAGGCGGGACGCCTACGGCATTCAGTACTTC.

This chain uses TRBV9 with TRBJ2-3; D is uncertain. This CDR3 comprises 13 residues. The V gene lost 6 bases and the J gene lost 2 bases, with 10 bases spanning the gap. CDR1 is SGDLS and CDR2 is YYNGEE in the germline V gene. The CDR3 DNA sequence: TGTGCCAGCAAAAATGAGAACACAGATACGCAGTATTTT. Its translation is CASKNENTDTQYF.

The V and J genes are TRBV5-4 and TRBJ2-3; 8 bases are a match to TRBD2. The CDR3 totals 17 residues. V dropped 7 bases and J dropped 3; count of bases not matched to a gene: 16. Germline values: CDR1 SGHNT, CDR2 YYREEE (reference sequence). CDR3 protein: CASARDSSRGATDTQYF. In DNA, the CDR3 is TGTGCCAGCGCCCGTGATTCTTCGCGGGGGGCAACAGATACGCAGTATTTT.

The V call is TRBV5-8, the J call TRBJ1-2; 9 bases align to TRBD1. J gave up 4 bases and V 3 bases, and 10 bases lay outside the gene matches. This CDR3 has 16 residues. Germline V lookup: CDR1 SGHTS, CDR2 YDEGEE. The CDR3 bases are TGTGCCAGCAGCTCCTTGTATACAGGGGGCGGCTATGGCTACACCTTC. It codes for CASSSLYTGGGYGYTF.

The rearrangement uses TRBV5-6 and TRBJ1-1; D uncertain. This CDR3 comprises 14 residues. The V end was cut by 4 bases, the J end by 6 bases, with 16 bases between. The germline gives CDR1 SGHDT, CDR2 YYEEEE. This CDR3 is CASSPKGRIAEAFF. The CDR3 nucleotides are TGTGCCAGCAGCCCCAAAGGAAGGATCGCTGAAGCTTTCTTT.

V usage is TRBV7-8 and J usage is TRBJ2-5, with D unresolved. CDR3 length: 16 residues. Germline assignment: CDR1 SGHVS and CDR2 FQNEAQ. The V end lost 0 bases, the J end lost 3 bases, and 14 bases lay between the germline ends. CDR3 protein: CASSLARVGRKETQYF. For the CDR3, the DNA is TGTGCCAGCAGCTTAGCTCGGGTCGGGCGGAAAGAGACCCAGTACTTC.

The CDR3 DNA is TGTGCCAGCAGCTTAGGGGGACAGAACACTGAAGCTTTCTTT. Translated: CASSLGGQNTEAFF. The chain couples TRBV9 to TRBJ1-1, with D possibly matching TRBD1 (6 bases). From germline, CDR1 is SGDLS and CDR2 YYNGEE. The CDR3 has 14 residues. The V end was cut by 4 bases, the J end by 1 base, with 11 bases between.

V is TRBV28 and J is TRBJ1-4; 11 bases line up with TRBD1. Germline V gene sequence: CDR1 MDHEN, CDR2 SYDVKM. This CDR3 spans 15 amino acids. V gave up 6 bases and J gave up 6 bases; unmatched junction bases: 6. The CDR3 region has the DNA TGTGCCAGCAGCCCTAGGGACAGGGGGTATGAAAAACTGTTTTTT. Translation gives CASSPRDRGYEKLFF.